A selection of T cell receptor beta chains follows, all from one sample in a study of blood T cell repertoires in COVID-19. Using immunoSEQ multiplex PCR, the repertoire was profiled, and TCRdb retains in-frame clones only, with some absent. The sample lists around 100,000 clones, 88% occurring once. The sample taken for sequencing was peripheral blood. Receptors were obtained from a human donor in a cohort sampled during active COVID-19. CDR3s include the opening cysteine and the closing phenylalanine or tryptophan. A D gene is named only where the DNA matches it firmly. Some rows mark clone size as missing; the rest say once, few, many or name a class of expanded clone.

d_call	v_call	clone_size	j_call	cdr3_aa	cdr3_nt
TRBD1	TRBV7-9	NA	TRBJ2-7	CASSRTGVEQYF	TGTGCCAGCAGCAGGACAGGGGTCGAGCAGTACTTC
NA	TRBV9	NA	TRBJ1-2	CASSVETHGSGGYTF	TGTGCCAGCAGCGTAGAGACTCATGGAAGCGGTGGCTACACCTTC
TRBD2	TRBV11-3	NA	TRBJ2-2	CASRRGLADTAGELFF	TGTGCCAGCAGAAGAGGGCTAGCGGATACCGCCGGGGAGCTGTTTTTT
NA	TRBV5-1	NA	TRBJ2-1	CASSRENEQFF	TGCGCCAGCAGTCGGGAGAATGAGCAGTTCTTC
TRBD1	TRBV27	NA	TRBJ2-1	CASTPDRGVGNEQFF	TGTGCCAGCACCCCCGACAGGGGGGTGGGCAATGAGCAGTTCTTC
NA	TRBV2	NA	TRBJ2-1	CASRRDIVDEQFF	TGTGCCAGCAGGAGGGATATCGTCGATGAGCAGTTCTTC
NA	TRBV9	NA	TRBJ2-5	CASSVGAGRETQYF	TGTGCCAGCAGCGTAGGCGCAGGGAGGGAGACCCAGTACTTC
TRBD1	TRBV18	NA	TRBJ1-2	CASSRDRGDHYGYTF	TGTGCCAGCTCACGGGACAGGGGAGACCACTATGGCTACACCTTC
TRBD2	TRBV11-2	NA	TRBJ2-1	CASSSLAGHSSYNEQFF	TGTGCCAGCAGTTCACTAGCGGGGCATAGCTCCTACAATGAGCAGTTCTTC
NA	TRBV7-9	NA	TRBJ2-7	CASSYLDPGLSYEQYF	TGTGCCAGCAGCTACCTAGACCCAGGGCTCTCCTACGAGCAGTACTTC
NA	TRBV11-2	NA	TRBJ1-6	CASSLALTRTVNSPLHF	TGTGCCAGCAGCTTAGCTCTAACGAGGACAGTAAATTCACCCCTCCACTTT
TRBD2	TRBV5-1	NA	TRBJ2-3	CASRTSGTDTQYF	TGCGCCAGCCGCACTAGCGGCACAGATACGCAGTATTTT
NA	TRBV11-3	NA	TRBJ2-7	CASSHGPAVLIGEQYF	TGTGCCAGCAGCCATGGGCCCGCAGTCCTAATAGGCGAGCAGTACTTC
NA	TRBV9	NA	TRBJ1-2	CASSVHKGDYGYTF	TGTGCCAGCAGCGTCCACAAGGGGGACTACGGCTACACCTTC
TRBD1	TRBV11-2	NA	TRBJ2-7	CASSPRQGANYEQYF	TGTGCCAGCAGCCCTCGACAGGGGGCCAACTACGAGCAGTACTTC
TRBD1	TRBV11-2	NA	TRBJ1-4	CASSRDRGEGKLFF	TGTGCCAGCAGCCGGGACAGGGGTGAGGGAAAACTGTTTTTT
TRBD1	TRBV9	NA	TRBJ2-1	CASSRQGAVNEQFF	TGTGCCAGCAGCCGACAGGGGGCCGTCAATGAGCAGTTCTTC
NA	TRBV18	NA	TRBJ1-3	CASSPPYQGTGNTIYF	TGTGCCAGCTCACCACCGTACCAGGGTACTGGAAACACCATATATTTT
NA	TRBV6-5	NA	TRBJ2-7	CASRQGSSYEQYF	TGTGCCAGCAGGCAGGGAAGCTCCTACGAGCAGTACTTC
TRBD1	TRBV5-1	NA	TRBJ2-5	CASSLGGTGGETQYF	TGCGCCAGCAGCTTGGGTGGGACAGGTGGAGAGACCCAGTACTTC
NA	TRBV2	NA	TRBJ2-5	CASSWVGGGETQYF	TGTGCCAGCAGTTGGGTGGGAGGAGGAGAGACCCAGTACTTC
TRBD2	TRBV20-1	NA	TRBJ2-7	CSASDSGLAGYEQYF	TGCAGTGCTAGTGACTCGGGACTAGCGGGATACGAGCAGTACTTC
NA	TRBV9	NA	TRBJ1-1	CASSVRSGANTEAFF	TGTGCCAGCAGCGTACGTTCAGGGGCAAACACTGAAGCTTTCTTT
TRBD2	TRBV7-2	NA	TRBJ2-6	CASSKLAGGPWGANVLTF	TGTGCCAGCAGCAAACTAGCGGGAGGGCCGTGGGGGGCCAACGTCCTGACTTTC
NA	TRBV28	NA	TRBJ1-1	CASRTPKRTKPNTEAFF	TGTGCCAGCAGAACACCGAAACGGACAAAGCCGAACACTGAAGCTTTCTTT
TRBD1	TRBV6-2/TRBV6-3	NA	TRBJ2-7	CASSDTGVAWLRVLEQYF	TGTGCCAGCAGTGACACAGGGGTTGCCTGGCTTCGGGTTCTCGAGCAGTACTTC
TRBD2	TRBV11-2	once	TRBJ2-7	CASSIGASGRLEQYF	TGTGCCAGCAGCATAGGGGCTAGCGGGAGGTTGGAGCAGTACTTC
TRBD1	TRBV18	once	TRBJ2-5	CASSLAGTGGQETQYF	TGTGCCAGCTCTCTCGCCGGGACAGGGGGCCAAGAGACCCAGTACTTC
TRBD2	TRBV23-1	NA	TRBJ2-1	CASSLKRGYNEQFF	TGCGCCAGCAGTCTCAAGCGGGGGTACAATGAGCAGTTCTTC
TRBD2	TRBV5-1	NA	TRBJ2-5	CASSPTSGRAGETQYF	TGCGCCAGCAGCCCAACTAGCGGGAGGGCCGGGGAGACCCAGTACTTC
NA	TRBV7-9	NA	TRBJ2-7	CASSARAGLADEQYF	TGTGCCAGCAGCGCTAGGGCAGGGCTGGCGGACGAGCAGTACTTC
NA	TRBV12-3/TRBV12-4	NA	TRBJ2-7	CASAKSPSYEQYF	TGTGCCAGCGCTAAGAGCCCCTCCTACGAGCAGTACTTC
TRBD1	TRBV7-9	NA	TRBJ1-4	CASSPHGQGGEKLFF	TGTGCCAGCAGCCCGCACGGACAGGGGGGAGAAAAACTGTTTTTT
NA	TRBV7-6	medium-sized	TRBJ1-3	CASSLLGRGYSGNTIYF	TGTGCCAGCAGCTTACTCGGCAGGGGCTACTCTGGAAACACCATATATTTT
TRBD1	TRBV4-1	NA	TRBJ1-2	CASSQSPGQTNYGYTF	TGCGCCAGCAGCCAATCTCCGGGACAGACTAACTATGGCTACACCTTC